The rows below give T cell receptor beta chains drawn from one sample of a study of T cells in Graves' hyperthyroidism and ophthalmopathy. MiXCR, applied by TCRdb to the multiplex PCR reads, yields one record per CDR3 protein. This table holds around 500,000 distinct CDR3 sequences, roughly an eighth found once. The specimen was blood. Every receptor here comes from a woman aged 18-35 years with Graves' hyperthyroidism. The CDR3 runs from the conserved cysteine through the conserved F or W. The D gene is left open where the match is weak. The listing skips clone size in some rows; elsewhere it reads once, few, many or a size class.

clone_size d_call j_call v_call cdr3_aa cdr3_nt
many NA TRBJ2-3 TRBV12-3/TRBV12-4 CASSLKQSTDTQYF TGTGCCAGCAGTTTAAAACAAAGCACAGATACGCAGTATTTT
many NA TRBJ2-7 TRBV29-1 CSVDLSGGYEQYF TGCAGCGTTGACTTAAGTGGGGGCTACGAGCAGTACTTC
once NA TRBJ1-5 TRBV27 CASSFLEYRNQPQHF TGTGCCAGCAGTTTCTTAGAATATCGTAATCAGCCCCAGCATTTT
few NA TRBJ1-2 TRBV7-6 CASSLQGRGKGGYTF TGTGCCAGCAGCTTACAGGGTCGAGGAAAAGGGGGCTACACCTTC
NA TRBD1 TRBJ1-1 TRBV6-2/TRBV6-3 CASSYHHGTAMIFPEAFF TGTGCCAGCAGTTACCATCACGGGACAGCTATGATATTCCCTGAAGCTTTCTTT
NA NA TRBJ1-4 TRBV15 CATSSQGGAEKLFF TGTGCCACCAGCAGCCAGGGAGGCGCCGAAAAACTGTTTTTT
many NA TRBJ1-1 TRBV12-3/TRBV12-4 CASSFTTGLAFF TGTGCCAGCAGTTTTACTACAGGGTTAGCTTTCTTT
many NA TRBJ1-2 TRBV9 CASSTRPQQGYSGYTF TGTGCCAGCAGCACGCGCCCCCAACAGGGCTACTCCGGCTACACCTTC
many NA TRBJ2-2 TRBV24-1 CATSPTDGPTNTGELFF TGTGCCACCAGTCCAACGGACGGACCTACGAACACCGGGGAGCTGTTTTTT
NA NA TRBJ1-2 TRBV6-1 CASRGDPSQANYGYTF TGTGCCAGCAGGGGGGATCCCTCACAAGCTAACTATGGCTACACCTTC
many NA TRBJ1-2 TRBV11-2 CASSLARGVRGYTF TGTGCCAGCAGCTTAGCGAGGGGGGTACGCGGCTACACCTTC
many NA TRBJ2-3 TRBV11-2 CASSLADTQYF TGTGCCAGCAGCTTAGCAGATACGCAGTATTTT
many NA TRBJ2-1 TRBV6-1 CASSEEGLLGYNEQFF TGTGCCAGCAGTGAAGAGGGGCTTCTAGGGTACAATGAGCAGTTCTTC
few NA TRBJ1-5 TRBV7-2 CASSFREGNQPQHF TGTGCCAGCAGCTTCCGAGAGGGCAATCAGCCCCAGCATTTT
NA NA TRBJ1-1 TRBV14 CASSHRQRTEAFF TGTGCCAGCAGCCACAGGCAGCGAACTGAAGCTTTCTTT
many TRBD2 TRBJ2-3 TRBV10-3 CAISESSGRSSDTQYF TGTGCCATCAGTGAGTCTAGCGGGAGAAGCTCGGATACGCAGTATTTT
NA TRBD2 TRBJ2-1 TRBV6-1 CASSGGLAGRGEQFF TGTGCCAGCAGTGGGGGACTAGCGGGGAGGGGTGAGCAGTTCTTC
few TRBD2 TRBJ2-7 TRBV4-1 CASSRGGGLEGYEQYF TGCGCCAGCAGCCGGGGGGGGGGACTAGAAGGCTACGAGCAGTACTTC
many NA TRBJ1-5 TRBV10-3 CAISESGGSNQPQHF TGTGCCATCAGTGAGTCTGGAGGGAGCAATCAGCCCCAGCATTTT
many TRBD1 TRBJ2-1 TRBV7-9 CASSPRGQPEQFF TGTGCCAGCAGCCCCCGGGGACAGCCTGAGCAGTTCTTC
NA NA TRBJ2-7 TRBV7-2 CASSLLQSSGEQYF TGTGCCAGCAGCTTATTACAGTCGTCGGGGGAGCAGTACTTC
many TRBD2 TRBJ2-2 TRBV6-1 CASSESSREGFPGELFF TGTGCCAGCAGTGAATCATCCCGGGAGGGTTTCCCCGGGGAGCTGTTTTTT
few NA TRBJ2-1 TRBV3-1 CASSYTQNEQFF TGTGCCAGCAGTTATACCCAAAATGAGCAGTTCTTC
NA NA TRBJ2-1 TRBV6-2/TRBV6-3 CASSISRRKRGNEQFF TGTGCCAGCAGCATCAGCCGGAGGAAGAGGGGAAATGAGCAGTTCTTC
NA NA TRBJ1-3 TRBV11-2 CASSLTRSGNSIDF TGTGCCAGCAGCTTGACTCGCTCTGGAAACAGCATAGATTTT
NA NA TRBJ1-1 TRBV7-3 CASSKTRGKNTEAFF TGTGCCAGCAGCAAAACCAGGGGCAAGAACACTGAAGCTTTCTTT
NA TRBD1 TRBJ1-1 TRBV18 CGISTTGRPAEAFF TGTGGCATCTCGACGACAGGGAGGCCGGCTGAAGCTTTCTTT
few NA TRBJ2-1 TRBV29-1 CSVNLVGEQFF TGCAGCGTAAACCTAGTGGGTGAGCAGTTCTTC
many TRBD1 TRBJ1-2 TRBV30 CAWSWDRLFNYGYTF TGTGCCTGGAGTTGGGACAGGCTCTTTAACTATGGCTACACCTTC
many NA TRBJ1-3 TRBV2 CASSEADRGGAGSGNTIYF TGTGCCAGCAGTGAAGCTGACCGGGGAGGGGCCGGGTCTGGAAACACCATATATTTT
many NA TRBJ1-5 TRBV19 CASSPRNQPQHF TGTGCCAGTAGTCCCAGGAATCAGCCCCAGCATTTT
many NA TRBJ1-6 TRBV18 CASSPETVYSPLHF TGTGCCAGCTCACCAGAGACAGTTTATTCACCCCTCCACTTT
many NA TRBJ1-5 TRBV5-1 CASSLGLAGNQPQHF TGCGCCAGCAGCTTGGGGCTCGCTGGGAATCAGCCCCAGCATTTT
NA NA TRBJ2-2 TRBV4-1 CASSQDNDGGELFF TGCGCCAGCAGCCAAGATAATGATGGCGGGGAGCTGTTTTTT
many NA TRBJ2-1 TRBV7-6 CASSLSEAGWQFF TGTGCCAGCAGCTTAAGTGAAGCGGGTTGGCAGTTCTTC
many TRBD1 TRBJ1-5 TRBV6-1 CASSDHRDRDYSNQPQHF TGTGCCAGCAGTGATCACCGGGACAGAGATTATAGCAATCAGCCCCAGCATTTT
many NA TRBJ1-5 TRBV3-1 CASSQERGNQPQHF TGTGCCAGCAGCCAAGAGCGGGGAAATCAGCCCCAGCATTTT
many NA TRBJ2-6 TRBV2 CASSWDNSGANVLTF TGTGCCAGCAGTTGGGACAACTCTGGGGCCAACGTCCTGACTTTC
many NA TRBJ1-2 TRBV12-3/TRBV12-4 CASSFIGSYGYTF TGTGCCAGCAGTTTTATAGGGTCCTATGGCTACACCTTC
NA NA TRBJ1-1 TRBV30 CAWSVLGTVNTEAFF TGTGCCTGGAGTGTACTAGGGACTGTCAACACTGAAGCCTTCTTT
few NA TRBJ1-1 TRBV7-8 CASSSRQVDGTEAFF TGTGCCAGCAGCTCGAGACAGGTTGATGGCACTGAAGCTTTCTTT
many NA TRBJ1-1 TRBV27 CASSLHPSRAVMNTEAFF TGTGCCAGCAGTCTTCATCCGTCTCGAGCAGTTATGAACACTGAAGCTTTCTTT
few NA TRBJ2-5 TRBV25-1 CASSGGDIETQYF TGTGCCAGCAGTGGCGGGGACATCGAGACCCAGTACTTC
NA TRBD1 TRBJ1-1 TRBV7-9 CASSLAKRTGTLWDTEAFF TGTGCCAGCAGCTTAGCGAAGAGGACAGGGACGTTGTGGGACACTGAAGCTTTCTTT
many NA TRBJ1-2 TRBV18 CASSPGLNTPDGYTF TGTGCCAGCTCACCAGGGCTGAACACCCCAGATGGCTACACCTTC
many NA TRBJ2-5 TRBV18 CASTQQGFKETQYF TGTGCCAGCACCCAACAGGGTTTTAAAGAGACCCAGTACTTC
many NA TRBJ1-2 TRBV10-3 CAISESGMDGYTF TGTGCCATCAGTGAGTCAGGAATGGATGGCTACACCTTC
many NA TRBJ2-3 TRBV12-3/TRBV12-4 CASSLRSTDTQYF TGTGCCAGCAGTTTACGGTCCACAGATACGCAGTATTTT
NA TRBD1 TRBJ2-7 TRBV27 CASSWTGGPLEQYF TGTGCCAGCAGCTGGACAGGGGGCCCCTTAGAGCAGTACTTC
many NA TRBJ2-7 TRBV28 CASSFSNRVWEQYF TGTGCCAGCAGTTTCTCCAACAGGGTATGGGAGCAGTACTTC
many NA TRBJ1-2 TRBV5-6 CASSLVGAEGLGYTF TGTGCCAGCAGCTTGGTGGGGGCAGAGGGCCTTGGCTACACCTTC
NA NA TRBJ2-1 TRBV29-1 CSVERGLYNEQFF TGCAGCGTTGAGAGGGGTCTTTACAATGAGCAGTTCTTC
NA TRBD1 TRBJ1-1 TRBV19 CASSIQQGVRAEAFF TGTGCCAGTAGTATTCAGCAGGGGGTCAGGGCTGAAGCTTTCTTT
NA NA TRBJ2-6 TRBV6-1 CASALGGSGANVLTF TGTGCCAGCGCTCTAGGTGGGTCGGGGGCCAACGTCCTGACTTTC
many NA TRBJ2-6 TRBV3-1 CASSQGSNGANVLTF TGTGCCAGCAGCCAAGGATCAAACGGGGCCAACGTCCTGACTTTC